There are a few counts of the clone carrying this T cell receptor (beta chain). Its antigen is undetermined. The record originates from a study of blood T cells in healthy people across ages. Trimming left V 1 base short and J 0 bases short, with 13 bases between. CDR3 length equals 17 residues. Germline V gene sequence: CDR1 SGHTA, CDR2 FQGNSA. Next came a second PCR, run for about 7 to 11 cycles, which used a sample-barcoded 5' primer along with a J-beta primer mix. TCRdb ran MiXCR on the 5' RACE reads and lists one entry per CDR3 protein. The sample contains approximately 830,000 distinct CDR3 sequences, 55% to 65% of which appear only once. Study results and caveats: Roughly linear age-related decline in beta diversity appeared, significant by age 40. Higher diversity, along with more naive CD4+ cells, distinguished long-lived donors from aged donors.

V usage is TRBV7-2 and J usage is TRBJ2-4, with D possibly being TRBD2 (6 bases). The sequenced material came from blood. The clonotype was recovered from a man aged 25 to 45 in good health. The CDR3 spells CASSLDGGDVAKNIQYF. Here the CDR3 DNA reads TGTGCCAGCAGCTTAGATGGAGGGGACGTAGCCAAAAACATTCAGTACTTC. Supplemented by reference TRBV7-2 and TRBJ2-4, the full variable domain reads GAGVSQSPSNKVTEKGKDVELRCDPISGHTALYWYRQSLGQGLEFLIYFQGNSAPDKSGLPSDRFSAERTGGSVSTLTIQRTQQEDSAVYLCASSLDGGDVAKNIQYFGAGTRLSVL.